This TCR beta chain was recorded in a study of CD8+ T cells in alopecia areata (dated by TCRdb to 2017 to 2018). About the full investigation: The treated patients, all with moderate-to-severe alopecia areata, were enrolled in an open-label pilot trial of oral tofacitinib given at 5 to 10 mg twice daily. To study T cell clonal expansion in alopecia areata, the researchers applied high-throughput TCRbeta sequencing to both the C3H/HeJ mouse model and human patients. Disease severity in treated patients was measured with the SALT score, which quantifies the percentage of affected scalp surface area. Tofacitinib was administered for 6 to 18 months, and 6 months of follow-up off drug were then conducted to assess delayed response and recurrence. In humans, TCRbeta sequencing was performed on scalp tissue and on sorted CD4+ and CD8+ peripheral blood T cells from healthy controls and from patients with patchy or totalis/universalis alopecia areata. TCRbeta CDR3 regions were amplified by immunoSEQ multiplex PCR using 35 Vbeta forward and 13 Jbeta reverse primers. RNA was obtained with the PAXgene miRNA kit for fixed scalp, the miRNeasy kit for PBMCs, and the RNeasy kit for mouse skin. Clonality in the scalp was compared among normal scalp (n=4), patchy alopecia areata scalp (n=8), and alopecia totalis/universalis scalp (n=8). Biopsies were taken from tofacitinib-treated patients at baseline and at 4 and 24 weeks of treatment, and a later scalp biopsy was taken in several of the tofacitinib-treated patients. What the authors observed across the whole study: Lesional scalp, especially in alopecia totalis/universalis, showed higher clonality and more expanded CD8+ clones than normal scalp, suggesting antigenic drive. Resident alphabeta T cells in normal human skin are also sequenced, complicating scalp TCR repertoire analysis, unlike mouse skin dominated by gammadelta T cells. Shared TCR sequences between patients were less evident than in mice, which may be partly attributable to HLA diversity in the patient population. During tofacitinib treatment, many expanded lesional clones stuck around in both scalp and blood, and this persistence may partly explain why relapse happens after treatment is stopped. With tofacitinib, both scalp clonality and the number of expanded CD8+ clones among the top 100 scalp clones went down significantly. Because the treated cohort was small and had just a single nonresponder, larger studies are needed to establish links between baseline CD8+ expansion and response.

For this clone: No cognate antigen has been identified for it. One junction end disagrees with the germline gene, perhaps due to a read error. This specimen includes other DNA sequences encoding the same CDR3.

The sample's time point label is to be understood as: roughly 24 weeks on oral tofacitinib. Interpreted using the paper, the treatment or condition label stands for: oral pan-JAK inhibitor, 5-10 mg twice daily. From alopecia areata patients, peripheral blood was collected along with lesional scalp punch biopsies. After PBMCs were isolated by density centrifugation and stained for CD3, CD4 and CD8, a FACSAria was used to sort CD4+ and CD8+ T cells. Per the germline V gene, SQVTM is the CDR1 and ANQGSEA is the CDR2. The CDR3 holds 11 amino acids from the cysteine to the phenylalanine. The read is trimmed to its CDR3 DNA, 33 bases read in frame from base 1. Library prep was done by the immunoSEQ multiplex PCR assay. For TCR sequencing, RNA was extracted from every sample and reverse transcribed into cDNA to serve as template. SuperScript III was used to make first-strand cDNA, primed with a 2:1 mix of oligo-dT and random hexamers. Amplification bias was assessed with a synthetic immune receptor repertoire, and residual bias was removed computationally. For the original study's pipeline: After raw reads were preprocessed to remove errors, the CDR3 was defined following IMGT conventions as running from the conserved cysteine to phenylalanine. To get clonality, Shannon entropy was normalized by log2 of the number of productive unique TCRs and the result was subtracted from 1. Whether each scalp clone was CD4 or CD8 was inferred by checking scalp TCRbeta sequences against the CD4 and CD8 repertoires from sorted blood. TCRdb carries this immuneACCESS record with in-frame sequences only. Its versions omit some clonotypes, under half of them owing to an unresolved V gene in the studies checked, with the rest unexplained. Clone size and the V and J calls come from that table; the DNA yielded D and trimming. The sample table shows over 150,000 clones, and 53% are seen once. The leading ten clones occupy roughly a tenth of the sample.

The TCR was taken from a human donor with alopecia areata. Here the sequenced sample was CD8+ T cells sorted from blood, taken at week 24, from a patient treated with tofacitinib. Recombination joined TRBV29-1 with TRBJ2-7; the D region possibly corresponds to TRBD1 (5 bases align). The DNA sequence is TGCAGCGTCGAAGGGGACTACGAGCAGTACTTC. This gives the protein CSVEGDYEQYF.